Below are 32 T cell receptor beta chains sequenced from a single sample in a study of T cells expressing NK-cell markers. No DNA is given; TCRdb re-called the 5' RACE reads and lists each CDR3 protein once. The specimen's table records some 450,000 distinct CDR3 sequences. Input material: blood T cells: a sorted CD56 or NKG2C T cell subset, CD4+ or CD8+ T cells, or bulk PBMC T cells (not recorded which). The source is a woman between 18 and 70 years old in good health.

The chain links TRBV7-9 to TRBJ2-3; TCRdb's D call, TRBD2, is unchecked because there is no DNA. The CDR3 length is 15 residues. The germline V gene encodes CDR1 SEHNR and CDR2 FQNEAQ (reference sequence). The CDR3 here is CASSKRGGQGDTQYF.

This rearrangement joins TRBV5-6 to TRBJ2-1; TCRdb's D gene call, TRBD1, goes unchecked for lack of DNA. The CDR3 is made up of 16 amino acids. Per germline, CDR1 SGHDT and CDR2 YYEEEE. The chain's CDR3 is CASSRSTGLAYNEQFF.

Here the CDR3 reads CASSIGQGNQPQHF. The gene calls are TRBV12-3 or TRBV12-4 and TRBJ1-5; TCRdb designates TRBD1, a call that cannot be tested without DNA. The CDR3 length is 14 residues.

The V gene is TRBV5-1, the J gene TRBJ2-1. This CDR3 comprises 17 residues. The V gene's germline CDR1 is SGHRS and CDR2 YFSETQ. The CDR3 spells CASSLAVVVRNNNEQFF.

V gene TRBV7-9 combines with J gene TRBJ2-4; TCRdb's D call, TRBD1, is unchecked because there is no DNA. Per the germline V gene, CDR1 is SEHNR and CDR2 is FQNEAQ (reference sequence). The CDR3 contains 16 residues. The CDR3 sequence is CASSSRKQGARDIQYF.

The V gene is TRBV20-1, the J gene TRBJ2-1. The CDR3 spans 12 residues. CDR1 and CDR2 from the germline V gene are DFQATT and SNEGSKA (reference sequence). CDR3 residues: CSVRDLYNEQFF.

The chain joins TRBV20-1 to TRBJ2-7; TCRdb indicates TRBD2, and absent DNA this call remains unverified. This CDR3 comprises 16 residues. Germline V gene sequence: CDR1 DFQATT, CDR2 SNEGSKA (reference sequence). The CDR3 spells CSARDYGSGRMDEQYF.

The CDR3 sequence: CASPRGNYGYTF. This chain links TRBV7-9 with TRBJ1-2; TCRdb's D call of TRBD1 is untestable without DNA. Germline-derived CDR1 and CDR2 are SEHNR and FQNEAQ (reference sequence). The CDR3 runs to 12 residues.

This CDR3 is CSVRRRGTEAFF. The chain is built from TRBV29-1 and TRBJ1-1. Germline V CDR1 and CDR2: SQVTM, ANQGSEA. The CDR3 consists of 12 residues. Full variable domain (remainder filled in from reference TRBV29-1 and TRBJ1-1): SAVISQKPSRDICQRGTSLTIQCQVDSQVTMMFWYRQQPGQSLTLIATANQGSEATYESGFVIDKFPISRPNLTFSTLTVSNMSPEDSSIYLCSVRRRGTEAFFGQGTRLTVV.

The chain joins TRBV29-1 to TRBJ2-1; TCRdb proposes TRBD2, but this gene call is untestable without DNA. The CDR3 extends over 16 amino acids. Per germline, CDR1 SQVTM and CDR2 ANQGSEA. This CDR3 reads CSVDKSGGRAANEQFF.

The rearrangement links TRBV27 to TRBJ2-2. Germline-derived CDR1 and CDR2 are MNHEY and SMNVEV (reference sequence). The CDR3 covers 13 residues. The CDR3 protein is CASSLEITGELFF.

The chain links TRBV6-1 to TRBJ1-3. CDR1 is MNHNS, CDR2 SASEGT, per germline. This CDR3 has 14 amino acids. CDR3 loop: CASTTAGPGNTIYF.

The V and J genes are TRBV7-2 and TRBJ2-4; with no DNA, the TCRdb D assignment of TRBD1 cannot be verified. The CDR3 sequence is 16 residues long. The germline gives CDR1 SGHTA, CDR2 FQGNSA. This CDR3 reads CASSAQGGIAKNTQYF.

J is TRBJ2-2 and V is TRBV7-9; TCRdb returns TRBD1, unconfirmable since there is no DNA. The CDR3 totals 15 residues. Germline V gene sequence: CDR1 SEHNR, CDR2 FQNEAQ (reference sequence). The CDR3 sequence is CASSSTASGTGELFF.

CDR3 sequence: CASSFLPEAFF. This chain links TRBV7-9 with TRBJ1-1. Germline V gene lookup returns CDR1 SEHNR and CDR2 FQNEAQ (reference sequence). The CDR3 has 11 amino acids.

The chain carries TRBV6-5 and TRBJ2-4; TCRdb's assignment of TRBD1 cannot be checked, as there is no DNA. Germline V gene sequence: CDR1 MNHEY, CDR2 SVGAGI. This CDR3 spans 16 amino acids. The CDR3 loop reads CASSYGGTQAKNIQYF.

This rearrangement joins TRBV10-3 to TRBJ2-1; TCRdb's D call of TRBD2 is untestable without DNA. The CDR3 is 17 residues long. Germline V gives CDR1 ENHRY, CDR2 SYGVKD. CDR3 sequence: CAISERRTSGGGDEQFF.

The V call is TRBV12-3 or TRBV12-4, the J call TRBJ2-1; checking the TCRdb D call of TRBD1 is not possible without DNA. This CDR3 is 17 amino acids long. CDR3 sequence: CASSFRPMAGQNNEQFF.

The genes are TRBV7-2 and TRBJ2-3; checking the TCRdb D call of TRBD2 is not possible without DNA. This CDR3 contains 13 residues. Germline V gene sequence: CDR1 SGHTA, CDR2 FQGNSA. This chain's CDR3 is CAGREGWTDTQYF.

The chain couples TRBV6-1 to TRBJ2-7; the TCRdb D gene call, TRBD1, has no DNA to confirm it. The CDR3 sequence is 15 residues long. Germline CDR1 and CDR2: MNHNS and SASEGT. The CDR3 sequence: CASSPPTGTYYEQYF.

This chain links TRBV5-4 with TRBJ2-2; TCRdb selects TRBD1, and the lack of DNA leaves this call unchecked. Germline V gene data show CDR1 as SGHNT and CDR2 as YYREEE (reference sequence). The CDR3 is made up of 16 amino acids. CDR3 sequence: CASSLGGGGNTGELFF.

The V gene is TRBV3-1, the J gene TRBJ2-1. There are 11 residues in the CDR3. Germline V CDR1 and CDR2: LGHDT, YNNKEL (reference sequence). The CDR3 loop reads CASSQVGGQFF.

The chain combines TRBV14 with TRBJ1-2; without DNA, the TCRdb call of TRBD1 cannot be checked. Germline V gene lookup returns CDR1 SGHDN and CDR2 FVKESK. This CDR3 region has 12 residues. The CDR3 is CASSNHRDGYTF. Full variable domain (rest looked up from reference TRBV14 and TRBJ1-2): EAGVTQFPSHSVIEKGQTVTLRCDPISGHDNLYWYRRVMGKEIKFLLHFVKESKQDESGMPNNRFLAERTGGTYSTLKVQPAELEDSGVYFCASSNHRDGYTFGSGTRLTVV.

The chain has TRBV20-1 and TRBJ2-1; TCRdb's D gene call, TRBD2, goes unchecked for lack of DNA. This CDR3 has 13 amino acids. Germline lookup yields CDR1 DFQATT and CDR2 SNEGSKA (reference sequence). The CDR3 loop reads CSARDRAGYEQFF.

The gene calls are TRBV27 and TRBJ2-7; TCRdb outputs TRBD1, but without DNA this stays unchecked. In germline, CDR1 is MNHEY, CDR2 SMNVEV (reference sequence). This CDR3 contains 13 residues. The chain's CDR3 is CASSPAPLLQQYF.

The chain uses TRBV5-6 and TRBJ1-1; TCRdb lists TRBD1, though no DNA is available to test this call. This CDR3 comprises 13 residues. The germline V gene has CDR1 SGHDT and CDR2 YYEEEE. CDR3 sequence reads: CASSPPGGFGAFF.

The chain recombines TRBV15 with TRBJ2-1; TCRdb calls TRBD1, which cannot be checked without DNA. Germline-derived CDR1 and CDR2 are LNHNV and YYDKDF (reference sequence). The CDR3 covers 17 residues. CDR3 sequence: CATSAPGQGLIYPNPFF. Using reference TRBV15 and TRBJ2-1 for the parts outside the CDR3, the full variable domain is DAMVIQNPRYQVTQFGKPVTLSCSQTLNHNVMYWYQQKSSQAPKLLFHYYDKDFNNEADTPDNFQSRRPNTSFCFLDIRSPGLGDTAMYLCATSAPGQGLIYPNPFFGPGTRLTVL.

CDR3 protein: CASSRTWDTGNQPQHF. J is TRBJ1-5 and V is TRBV4-3; TCRdb returns TRBD1, unconfirmable since there is no DNA. CDR1 is LGHNA and CDR2 is YSLEER in the germline V gene. This CDR3 comprises 16 residues.

J is TRBJ2-3 and V is TRBV14. Germline lookup yields CDR1 SGHDN and CDR2 FVKESK. The CDR3 covers 11 residues. The chain's CDR3 is CASSHTDTQYF.

The CDR3 here is CASSHVLSYEQYF. The chain couples TRBV11-2 to TRBJ2-7; TCRdb's D call of TRBD1 is untestable without DNA. Germline values: CDR1 SGHAT, CDR2 FQNNGV. This CDR3 has 13 amino acids.

The J gene is TRBJ2-3, the V gene TRBV20-1; TCRdb proposes TRBD2, but this gene call is untestable without DNA. CDR1 and CDR2 from the germline V gene are DFQATT and SNEGSKA (reference sequence). This CDR3 spans 15 amino acids. CDR3 amino acids: CSAPPGREGGDTQYF.

The V and J genes are TRBV4-1 and TRBJ2-5; TCRdb calls TRBD1, which cannot be checked without DNA. Germline assignment: CDR1 MGHRA and CDR2 YSYEKL. The length of the CDR3 is 15 residues. The CDR3 is CASSQVGRDRETQYF.